This T cell receptor beta chain was sequenced during a study of metastatic and nonmetastatic thyroid tumors. Across the study: Repertoire comparisons spanned blood and tumor or nodule tissue from malignant and benign thyroid patients. Study results and limitations: Malignant thyroid tumors reportedly had TCR beta diversity that was significantly higher than in benign nodules, in blood and tumor.

This clone has at least ten counts. No antigen is known for it. Additional DNA sequences in this sample encode the identical CDR3. With MiXCR, TCRdb called clones anew from the PCR reads. This sample has some 64,000 clones, with 4% to 4.5% found just once. Germline loops: CDR1 SGHRS, CDR2 YFSETQ. V trimming: 4 bases; J trimming: 3 bases; junction bases outside the gene matches: 4. The CDR3 extends over 17 amino acids. There were no patients who had received any treatment before thyroid surgery. The chain couples TRBV5-1 to TRBJ2-1; TRBD2 agrees at 16 bases. The receptor was isolated from a female donor with papillary thyroid cancer or a benign thyroid nodule (not recorded which). Some clones in this sample may be carry-over from other donors' samples. The source material was blood. The chain's CDR3 is CASSTGLAGGGYNEQFF. The DNA for the CDR3 is TGCGCCAGCAGCACGGGACTAGCGGGAGGGGGCTACAATGAGCAGTTCTTC. Drawing the rest from reference TRBV5-1 and TRBJ2-1, the complete variable domain is KAGVTQTPRYLIKTRGQQVTLSCSPISGHRSVSWYQQTPGQGLQFLFEYFSETQRNKGNFPGRFSGRQFSNSRSEMNVSTLELGDSALYLCASSTGLAGGGYNEQFFGPGTRLTVL.